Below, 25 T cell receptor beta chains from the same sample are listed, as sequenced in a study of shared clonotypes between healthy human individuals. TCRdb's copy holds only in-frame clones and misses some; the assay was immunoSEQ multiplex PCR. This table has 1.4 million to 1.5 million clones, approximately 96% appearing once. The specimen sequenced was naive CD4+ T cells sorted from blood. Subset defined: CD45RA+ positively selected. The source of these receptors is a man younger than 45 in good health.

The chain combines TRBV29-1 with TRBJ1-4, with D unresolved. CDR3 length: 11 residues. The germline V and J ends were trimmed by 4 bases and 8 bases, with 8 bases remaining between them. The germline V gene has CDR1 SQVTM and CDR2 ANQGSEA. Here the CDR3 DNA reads TGCAGCGTTGTTGGTGGCGAAAAACTGTTTTTT. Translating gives CSVVGGEKLFF. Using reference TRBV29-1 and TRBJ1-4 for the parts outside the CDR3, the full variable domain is SAVISQKPSRDICQRGTSLTIQCQVDSQVTMMFWYRQQPGQSLTLIATANQGSEATYESGFVIDKFPISRPNLTFSTLTVSNMSPEDSSIYLCSVVGGEKLFFGSGTQLSVL.

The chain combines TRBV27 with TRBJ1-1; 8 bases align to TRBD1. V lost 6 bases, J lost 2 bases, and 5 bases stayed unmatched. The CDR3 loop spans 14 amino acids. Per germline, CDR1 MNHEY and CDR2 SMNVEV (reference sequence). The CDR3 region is CASSYGQGNTEAFF. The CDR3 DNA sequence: TGTGCCAGCAGCTATGGACAGGGCAACACTGAAGCTTTCTTT.

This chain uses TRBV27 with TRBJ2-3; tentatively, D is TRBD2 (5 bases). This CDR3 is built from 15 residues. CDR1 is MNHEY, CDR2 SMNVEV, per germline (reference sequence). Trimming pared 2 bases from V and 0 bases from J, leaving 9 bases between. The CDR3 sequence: CASSLQRRSTDTQYF. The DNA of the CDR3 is TGTGCCAGCAGTTTACAGCGGAGGAGCACAGATACGCAGTATTTT.

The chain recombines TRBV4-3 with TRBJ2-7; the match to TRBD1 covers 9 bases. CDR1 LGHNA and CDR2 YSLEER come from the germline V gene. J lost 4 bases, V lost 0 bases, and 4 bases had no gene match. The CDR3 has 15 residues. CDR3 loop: CASSQDTGGAYEQYF. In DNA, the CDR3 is TGCGCCAGCAGCCAAGATACAGGGGGCGCTTACGAGCAGTACTTC.

CDR3 residues: CASSSRGQGASGYTF. DNA for the CDR3: TGTGCCAGCAGCTCACGCGGACAGGGGGCTAGTGGCTACACCTTC. The chain carries TRBV7-2 and TRBJ1-2; TRBD1 agrees at 11 bases. Losses at the gene ends were 4 bases for V and 7 bases for J; bases not matched to a gene: 8. Germline CDR1 is SGHTA and CDR2 is FQGNSA. This CDR3 region has 15 residues.

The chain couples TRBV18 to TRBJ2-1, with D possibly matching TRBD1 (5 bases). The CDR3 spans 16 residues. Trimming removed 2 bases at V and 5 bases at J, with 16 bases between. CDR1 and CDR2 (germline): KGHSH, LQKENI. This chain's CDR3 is CASSPTTGDENNEQFF. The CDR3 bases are TGTGCCAGCTCACCAACAACAGGTGATGAGAACAATGAGCAGTTCTTC.

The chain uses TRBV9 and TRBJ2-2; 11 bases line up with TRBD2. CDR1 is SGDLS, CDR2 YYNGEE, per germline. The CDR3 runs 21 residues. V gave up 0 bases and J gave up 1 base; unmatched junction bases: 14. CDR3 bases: TGTGCCAGCAGCGTAGCCGGGGGACTAGCGGCCCGAAGGGGGAACACCGGGGAGCTGTTTTTT. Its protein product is CASSVAGGLAARRGNTGELFF.

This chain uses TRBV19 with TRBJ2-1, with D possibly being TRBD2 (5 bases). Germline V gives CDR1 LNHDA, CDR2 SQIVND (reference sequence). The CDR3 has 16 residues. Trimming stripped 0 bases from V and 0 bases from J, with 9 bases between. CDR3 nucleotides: TGTGCCAGTAGTATAGATACGGGAAGCTCCTACAATGAGCAGTTCTTC. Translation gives CASSIDTGSSYNEQFF.

This CDR3 reads CASSEVTGPPEKLFF. The CDR3 DNA reads TGTGCCAGCAGTGAGGTGACAGGACCACCCGAAAAACTGTTTTTT. V is TRBV2 and J is TRBJ1-4; possibly TRBD1 for D (6 bases). This CDR3 is 15 amino acids long. Germline V lookup: CDR1 SNHLY, CDR2 FYNNEI. The germline V and J ends were trimmed by 3 bases and 8 bases, with 16 bases remaining between them.

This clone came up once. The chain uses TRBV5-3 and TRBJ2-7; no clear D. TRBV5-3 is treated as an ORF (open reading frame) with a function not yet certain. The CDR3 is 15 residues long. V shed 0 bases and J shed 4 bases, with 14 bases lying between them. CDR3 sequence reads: CARSLAQSRLYEQYF. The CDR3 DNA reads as TGTGCCAGAAGCTTGGCACAGAGCAGGTTGTACGAGCAGTACTTC.

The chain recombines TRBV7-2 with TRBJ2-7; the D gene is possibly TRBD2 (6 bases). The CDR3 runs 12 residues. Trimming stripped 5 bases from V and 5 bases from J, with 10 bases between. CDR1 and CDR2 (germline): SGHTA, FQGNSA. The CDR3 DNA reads TGTGCCAGCAGCCCGACTAGTGACGAGCAGTACTTC. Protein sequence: CASSPTSDEQYF.

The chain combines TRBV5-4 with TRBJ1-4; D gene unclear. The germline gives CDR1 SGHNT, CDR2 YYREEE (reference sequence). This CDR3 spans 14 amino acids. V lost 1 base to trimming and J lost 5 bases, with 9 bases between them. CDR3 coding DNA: TGTGCCAGCAGCTTGTTTGGTCAGAATGAAAAACTGTTTTTT. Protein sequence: CASSLFGQNEKLFF.

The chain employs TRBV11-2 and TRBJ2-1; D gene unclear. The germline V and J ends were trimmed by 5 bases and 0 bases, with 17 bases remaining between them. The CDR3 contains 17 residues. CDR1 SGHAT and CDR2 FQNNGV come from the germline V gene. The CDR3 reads CASSRELGLGSYNEQFF. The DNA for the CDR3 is TGTGCCAGCAGCCGCGAGTTGGGGTTGGGCTCCTACAATGAGCAGTTCTTC.

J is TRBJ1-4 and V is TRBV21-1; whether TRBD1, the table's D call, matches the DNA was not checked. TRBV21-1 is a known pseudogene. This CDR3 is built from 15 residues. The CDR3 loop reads CASSKTDRNVEKLFF. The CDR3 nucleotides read TGTGCCAGCAGCAAAACCGACAGGAACGTTGAAAAACTGTTTTTT.

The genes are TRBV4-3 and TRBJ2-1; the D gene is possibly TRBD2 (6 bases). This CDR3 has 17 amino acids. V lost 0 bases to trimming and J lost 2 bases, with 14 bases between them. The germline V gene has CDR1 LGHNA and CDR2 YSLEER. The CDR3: CASSQDLVIAAYNEQFF. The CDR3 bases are TGCGCCAGCAGCCAAGATCTAGTAATAGCGGCCTACAATGAGCAGTTCTTC.

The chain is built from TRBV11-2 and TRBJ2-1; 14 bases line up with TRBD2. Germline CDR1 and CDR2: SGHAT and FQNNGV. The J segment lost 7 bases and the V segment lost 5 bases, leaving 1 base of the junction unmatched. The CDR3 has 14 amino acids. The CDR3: CASSGTSGSNEQFF. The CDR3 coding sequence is TGTGCCAGCAGCGGGACTAGCGGGAGTAATGAGCAGTTCTTC.

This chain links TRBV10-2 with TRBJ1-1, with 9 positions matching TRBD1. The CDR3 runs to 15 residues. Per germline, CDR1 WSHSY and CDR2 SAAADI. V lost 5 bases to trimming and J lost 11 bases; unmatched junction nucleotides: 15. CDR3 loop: CASSLLQTGGELAFF. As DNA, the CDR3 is TGCGCCAGCAGTCTTCTGCAGACAGGGGGGGAATTGGCTTTCTTT.

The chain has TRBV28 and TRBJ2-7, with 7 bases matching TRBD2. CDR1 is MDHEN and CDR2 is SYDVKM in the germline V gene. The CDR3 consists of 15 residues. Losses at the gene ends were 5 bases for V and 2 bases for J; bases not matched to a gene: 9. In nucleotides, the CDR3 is TGTGCCAGCAGTCATAAAGCGGGACCGACCTACGAGCAGTACTTC. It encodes CASSHKAGPTYEQYF.

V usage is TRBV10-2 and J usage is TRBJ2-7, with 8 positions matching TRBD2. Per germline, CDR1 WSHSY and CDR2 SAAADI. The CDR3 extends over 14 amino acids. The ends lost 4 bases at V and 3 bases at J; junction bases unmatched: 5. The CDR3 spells CASSVREAYYEQYF. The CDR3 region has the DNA TGCGCCAGCAGTGTGCGGGAGGCCTACTACGAGCAGTACTTC.

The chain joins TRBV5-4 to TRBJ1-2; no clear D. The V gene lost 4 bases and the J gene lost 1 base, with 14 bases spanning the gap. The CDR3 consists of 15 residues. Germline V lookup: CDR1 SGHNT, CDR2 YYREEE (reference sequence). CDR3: CASSEGNNFNYGYTF. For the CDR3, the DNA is TGTGCCAGCAGCGAGGGAAATAACTTTAACTATGGCTACACCTTC.

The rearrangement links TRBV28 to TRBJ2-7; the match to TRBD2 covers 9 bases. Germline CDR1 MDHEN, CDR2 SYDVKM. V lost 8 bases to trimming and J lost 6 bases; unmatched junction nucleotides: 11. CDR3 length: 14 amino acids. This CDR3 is CASGPLAGWGEQYF. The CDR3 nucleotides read TGTGCCAGCGGGCCGCTAGCGGGATGGGGCGAGCAGTACTTC. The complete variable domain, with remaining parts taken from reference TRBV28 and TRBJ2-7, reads DVKVTQSSRYLVKRTGEKVFLECVQDMDHENMFWYRQDPGLGLRLIYFSYDVKMKEKGDIPEGYSVSREKKERFSLILESASTNQTSMYLCASGPLAGWGEQYFGPGTRLTVT.

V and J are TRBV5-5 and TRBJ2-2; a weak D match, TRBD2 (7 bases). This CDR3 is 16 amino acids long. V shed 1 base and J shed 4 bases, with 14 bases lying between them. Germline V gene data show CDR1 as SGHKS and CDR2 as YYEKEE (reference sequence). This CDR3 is CASSLLGGPLTGELFF. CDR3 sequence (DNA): TGTGCCAGCAGCTTGCTCGGGGGGCCTCTCACCGGGGAGCTGTTTTTT.

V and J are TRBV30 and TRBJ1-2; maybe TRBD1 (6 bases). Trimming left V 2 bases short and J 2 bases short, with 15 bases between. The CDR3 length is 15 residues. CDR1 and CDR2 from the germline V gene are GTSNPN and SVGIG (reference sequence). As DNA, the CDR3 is TGTGCCTGGAGTTCCCGGGGGCGGGTGAACTATGGCTACACCTTC. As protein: CAWSSRGRVNYGYTF. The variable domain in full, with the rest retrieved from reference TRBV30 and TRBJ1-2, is SQTIHQWPATLVQPVGSPLSLECTVEGTSNPNLYWYRQAAGRGLQLLFYSVGIGQISSEVPQNLSASRPQDRQFILSSKKLLLSDSGFYLCAWSSRGRVNYGYTFGSGTRLTVV.

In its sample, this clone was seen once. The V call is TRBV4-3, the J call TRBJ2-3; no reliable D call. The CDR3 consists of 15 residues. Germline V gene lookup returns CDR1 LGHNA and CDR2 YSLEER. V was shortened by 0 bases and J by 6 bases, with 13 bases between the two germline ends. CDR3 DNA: TGCGCCAGCAGCCAAGAGGGATATAGTGAGGATACGCAGTATTTT. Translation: CASSQEGYSEDTQYF.

The CDR3 region is CASSQTGGSSYEQYF. CDR3 in DNA: TGTGCCAGCAGTCAGACAGGTGGGAGCTCCTACGAGCAGTACTTC. This sequence joins TRBV6-5 and TRBJ2-7; D possibly corresponds to TRBD1 (6 bases). Germline V gene sequence: CDR1 MNHEY, CDR2 SVGAGI. V was clipped by 5 bases and J by 0 bases, with 14 bases between them. The CDR3 is 15 residues long.